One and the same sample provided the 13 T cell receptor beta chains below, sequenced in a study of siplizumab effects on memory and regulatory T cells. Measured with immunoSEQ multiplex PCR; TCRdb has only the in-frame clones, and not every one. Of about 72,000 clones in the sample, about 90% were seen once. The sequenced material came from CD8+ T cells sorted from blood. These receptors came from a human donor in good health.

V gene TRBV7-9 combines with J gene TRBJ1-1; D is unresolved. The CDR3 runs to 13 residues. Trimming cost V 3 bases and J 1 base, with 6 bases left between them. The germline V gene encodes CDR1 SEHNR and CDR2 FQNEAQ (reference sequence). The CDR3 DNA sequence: TGTGCCAGCAGCTTCTCCGGGAACACTGAAGCTTTCTTT. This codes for CASSFSGNTEAFF.

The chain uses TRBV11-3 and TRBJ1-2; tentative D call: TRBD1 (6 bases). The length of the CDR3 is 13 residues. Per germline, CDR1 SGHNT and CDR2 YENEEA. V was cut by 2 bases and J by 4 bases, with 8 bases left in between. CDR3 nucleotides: TGTGCCAGCAGCTTAACAGGGCCCTATGGCTACACCTTC. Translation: CASSLTGPYGYTF.

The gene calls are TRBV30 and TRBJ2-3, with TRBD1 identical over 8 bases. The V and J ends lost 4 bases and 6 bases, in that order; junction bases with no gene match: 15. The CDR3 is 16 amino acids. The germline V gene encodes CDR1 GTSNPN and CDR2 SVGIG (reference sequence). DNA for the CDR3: TGTGCCTGGAAACCTGGGCGGGACAGGATTGAGGATACGCAGTATTTT. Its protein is CAWKPGRDRIEDTQYF.

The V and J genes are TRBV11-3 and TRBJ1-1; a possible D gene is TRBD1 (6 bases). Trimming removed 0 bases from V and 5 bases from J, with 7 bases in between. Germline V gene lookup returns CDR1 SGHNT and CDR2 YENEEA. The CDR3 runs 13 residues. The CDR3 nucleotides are TGTGCCAGCAGCTTAGACAGGGGTACTGAAGCTTTCTTT. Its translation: CASSLDRGTEAFF. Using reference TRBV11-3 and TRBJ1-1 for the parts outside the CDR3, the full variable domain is EAGVVQSPRYKIIEKKQPVAFWCNPISGHNTLYWYLQNLGQGPELLIRYENEEAVDDSQLPKDRFSAERLKGVDSTLKIQPAELGDSAVYLCASSLDRGTEAFFGQGTRLTVV.

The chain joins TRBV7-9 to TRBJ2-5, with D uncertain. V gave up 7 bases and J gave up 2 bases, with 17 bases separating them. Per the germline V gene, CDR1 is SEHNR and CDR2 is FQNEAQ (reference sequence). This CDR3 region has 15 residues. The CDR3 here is CASTSWILGQETQYF. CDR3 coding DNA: TGTGCCAGCACCTCTTGGATTCTAGGGCAAGAGACCCAGTACTTC.

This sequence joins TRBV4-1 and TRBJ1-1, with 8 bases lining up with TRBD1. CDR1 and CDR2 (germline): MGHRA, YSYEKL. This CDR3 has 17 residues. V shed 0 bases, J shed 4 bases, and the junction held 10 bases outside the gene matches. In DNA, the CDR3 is TGCGCCAGCAGCCAAGATGGGCAGGGGGCATATTTCACTGAAGCTTTCTTT. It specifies CASSQDGQGAYFTEAFF.

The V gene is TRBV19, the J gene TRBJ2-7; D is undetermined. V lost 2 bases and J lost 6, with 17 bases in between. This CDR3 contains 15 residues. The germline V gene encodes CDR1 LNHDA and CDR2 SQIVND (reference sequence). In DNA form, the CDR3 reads TGTGCCAGTAGTATATGGGTCGGCACTTGGGTCGAGCAGTACTTC. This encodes CASSIWVGTWVEQYF.

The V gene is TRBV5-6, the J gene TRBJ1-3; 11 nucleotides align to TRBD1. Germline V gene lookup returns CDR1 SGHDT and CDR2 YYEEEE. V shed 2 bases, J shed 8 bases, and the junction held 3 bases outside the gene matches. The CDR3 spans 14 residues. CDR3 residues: CASSLGTGGHTIYF. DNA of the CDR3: TGTGCCAGCAGCTTAGGGACAGGGGGACACACCATATATTTT.

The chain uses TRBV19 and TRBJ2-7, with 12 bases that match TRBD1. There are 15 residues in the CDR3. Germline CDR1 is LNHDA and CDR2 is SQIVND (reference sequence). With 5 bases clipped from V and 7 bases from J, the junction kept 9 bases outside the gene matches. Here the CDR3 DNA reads TGTGCCAGTAGTGTCGGGACAGGGGGCCTTAAGGAGCAGTACTTC. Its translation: CASSVGTGGLKEQYF.

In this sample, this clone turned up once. Here the CDR3 reads CASSFQGRLTYQETQYF. The CDR3 DNA reads TGTGCCAGCAGCTTCCAGGGTCGCCTGACGTACCAAGAGACCCAGTACTTC. J is TRBJ2-5 and V is TRBV7-2; weak D call: TRBD1 (5 bases). Germline CDR1 SGHTA, CDR2 FQGNSA. The CDR3 sequence is 17 residues long. The V end lost 3 bases, the J end lost 0 bases, and 17 bases lay between the germline ends.

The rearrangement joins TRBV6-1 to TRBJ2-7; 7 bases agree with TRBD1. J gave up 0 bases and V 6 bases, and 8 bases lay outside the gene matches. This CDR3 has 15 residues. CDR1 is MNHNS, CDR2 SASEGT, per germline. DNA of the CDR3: TGTGCCAGCAGCTACGGACAGGCGAGCTCCTACGAGCAGTACTTC. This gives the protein CASSYGQASSYEQYF.

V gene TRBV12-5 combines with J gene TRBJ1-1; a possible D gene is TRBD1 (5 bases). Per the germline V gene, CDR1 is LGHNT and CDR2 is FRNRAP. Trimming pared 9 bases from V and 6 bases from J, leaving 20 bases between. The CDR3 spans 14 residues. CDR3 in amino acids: CARTEPGTGAEAFF. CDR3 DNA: TGTGCTAGAACAGAACCCGGGACCGGCGCTGAAGCTTTCTTT.

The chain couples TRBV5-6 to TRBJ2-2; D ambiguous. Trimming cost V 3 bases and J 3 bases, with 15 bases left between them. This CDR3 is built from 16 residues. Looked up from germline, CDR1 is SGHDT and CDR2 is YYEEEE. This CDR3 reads CASSSLRVGYTGELFF. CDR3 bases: TGTGCCAGCAGCTCTTTAAGAGTGGGGTACACCGGGGAGCTGTTTTTT.